The 10 T cell receptor beta chains in this list originate from one sample, sequenced in a study of radiation and T cells in renal cell carcinoma. Stated time point: blood 4 weeks post-SBRT, at nephrectomy. The treatment: 15 Gy SBRT to primary tumor, nephrectomy 4 weeks later. Assay: immunoSEQ multiplex PCR; the TCRdb copy retains only in-frame clones and omits some. Of over 120,000 clones in the sample, approximately 86% were seen once. The sample consisted of blood, taken from a patient whose treatment included radiotherapy and nephrectomy. These receptors were collected from a woman between 45 and 60 years old with renal cell carcinoma.

J is TRBJ2-5 and V is TRBV9, with D possibly matching TRBD2 (5 bases). The germline V gene encodes CDR1 SGDLS and CDR2 YYNGEE. This CDR3 has 14 residues. The V end lost 0 bases, the J end lost 3 bases, and 9 bases lay between the germline ends. In DNA form, the CDR3 reads TGTGCCAGCAGCGTAGATGTCGGGGAAGAGACCCAGTACTTC. Its translation: CASSVDVGEETQYF.

The chain couples TRBV18 to TRBJ2-5; 9 bases agree with TRBD2. V lost 0 bases to trimming and J lost 5 bases; unmatched junction nucleotides: 4. The V gene's germline CDR1 is KGHSH and CDR2 LQKENI. CDR3 length equals 15 residues. CDR3 in amino acids: CASSPPSGGSETQYF. The CDR3 DNA reads TGTGCCAGCTCACCACCGAGCGGGGGGTCGGAGACCCAGTACTTC.

The chain carries TRBV30 and TRBJ2-7, with a weak D call TRBD1 (6 bases). This CDR3 comprises 14 residues. The V gene lost 4 bases and the J gene lost 1 base, with 14 bases spanning the gap. Looked up from germline, CDR1 is GTSNPN and CDR2 is SVGIG (reference sequence). The DNA for the CDR3 is TGTGCCTGGACGGTCCAGACAGGTTCCTACGAGCAGTACTTC. Residues: CAWTVQTGSYEQYF.

The chain joins TRBV30 to TRBJ1-1; the match to TRBD1 covers 7 bases. Losses at the gene ends were 4 bases for V and 1 base for J; bases not matched to a gene: 6. The CDR3 loop spans 14 amino acids. Germline CDR1 and CDR2: GTSNPN and SVGIG (reference sequence). CDR3 loop: CAWNSGQSNTEAFF. In DNA form, the CDR3 reads TGTGCCTGGAATTCGGGACAGTCGAACACTGAAGCTTTCTTT.

The rearrangement joins TRBV7-8 to TRBJ2-7, with 9 bases that match TRBD2. Germline V gene sequence: CDR1 SGHVS, CDR2 FQNEAQ. The CDR3 totals 14 residues. Unmatched junction bases numbered 1, after V lost 2 bases and J lost 2 bases. The DNA of the CDR3 is TGTGCCAGCAGCTTATTAGCGGGAGCCTACGAGCAGTACTTC. This gives the protein CASSLLAGAYEQYF.

The chain couples TRBV7-2 to TRBJ2-7, with 9 positions matching TRBD1. The CDR3 is 15 amino acids. Germline V gives CDR1 SGHTA, CDR2 FQGNSA. V shed 3 bases and J 5 bases; nucleotides not matched to a gene: 8. CDR3 nucleotides: TGTGCCAGCAGCTTTACCGGGACAGGGATTAACGAGCAGTACTTC. Translating gives CASSFTGTGINEQYF. The variable domain in full, completed from reference TRBV7-2 and TRBJ2-7, reads GAGVSQSPSNKVTEKGKDVELRCDPISGHTALYWYRQSLGQGLEFLIYFQGNSAPDKSGLPSDRFSAERTGGSVSTLTIQRTQQEDSAVYLCASSFTGTGINEQYFGPGTRLTVT.

The gene calls are TRBV4-3 and TRBJ2-7; D tentatively fits TRBD1 or TRBD2 (5 bases each). This CDR3 has 16 residues. From germline, CDR1 is LGHNA and CDR2 YSLEER. V lost 0 bases, J lost 6 bases, and 18 bases lay in between. The CDR3 region has the DNA TGCGCCAGCAGCCAAGAGGCGGGTTCACTGAGGGGCGAGCAGTACTTC. It translates to CASSQEAGSLRGEQYF.

The rearrangement uses TRBV19 and TRBJ1-5; D gene uncertain. V was clipped by 7 bases and J by 6 bases, with 13 bases between them. The CDR3 spans 13 residues. Germline lookup yields CDR1 LNHDA and CDR2 SQIVND (reference sequence). CDR3 nucleotides: TGTGCCAGTAACCCAAACGAGGGTCAGCCCCAGCATTTT. Protein: CASNPNEGQPQHF.

The rearrangement joins TRBV7-9 to TRBJ2-2, with a possible D match to TRBD1 (6 bases). Germline V gene data show CDR1 as SEHNR and CDR2 as FQNEAQ (reference sequence). Trimming shortened V by 2 bases and J by 8 bases, and 24 bases separated the two germline ends. The CDR3 contains 18 residues. CDR3 sequence (DNA): TGTGCCAGCAGCTTAAGTTTCGATACAGGGCTATCGGGAGGGGAGCTGTTTTTT. This translates into CASSLSFDTGLSGGELFF. Drawing the rest from reference TRBV7-9 and TRBJ2-2, the complete variable domain is DTGVSQNPRHKITKRGQNVTFRCDPISEHNRLYWYRQTLGQGPEFLTYFQNEAQLEKSRLLSDRFSAERPKGSFSTLEIQRTEQGDSAMYLCASSLSFDTGLSGGELFFGEGSRLTVL.

The J gene is TRBJ2-4, the V gene TRBV4-3, with 8 nucleotides matching TRBD1. V gave up 0 bases and J gave up 7 bases; unmatched junction bases: 8. Germline values: CDR1 LGHNA, CDR2 YSLEER. This CDR3 is built from 16 residues. The CDR3 spells CASSQEARGQGNIQYF. As DNA, the CDR3 is TGCGCCAGCAGCCAAGAGGCCAGGGGGCAGGGGAACATTCAGTACTTC.